Ten or more counts support the clone carrying this TCR beta chain. What it binds is not known. This entry comes from a study of T-cell reconstitution after alpha-beta-depleted transplantation in children. Study-level results: Reportedly, alpha-beta T cells present about two months post-transplant originated from several hundred expanded clones of graft origin. Day-60 TCRbeta diversity that was high in some patients was derived from surviving recipient T cells and thymic progenitors. At the one-year point after transplant, T-cell counts and TCRbeta diversity were found to come mostly from T cells that had been newly produced.

This CDR3 has 17 residues. Looked up from germline, CDR1 is SEHNR and CDR2 is FQNEAQ (reference sequence). Trimming left V 5 bases short and J 2 bases short, with 18 bases between. The authors prepared the TCRbeta library with unique molecular identifiers. In TCRdb, the PCR reads were re-called with MiXCR into one record per CDR3 protein. Among some 840,000 distinct CDR3 sequences listed, about 15% were seen once. The starting material was PBMCs, mostly from graft donor cells, obtained 360 days after TCRalphabeta/CD19-depleted stem cell transplant. The J gene is TRBJ1-4, the V gene TRBV7-9; D not certain. This clonotype was obtained from a male patient aged 10 to 17 who had a stem cell transplant for acute lymphoblastic leukemia, so the T cells may come from the graft donor. The DNA of the CDR3 is TGTGCCAGCAGCCCCAAGTCCCGGACGGTTACTAATGAAAAACTGTTTTTT. Translating gives CASSPKSRTVTNEKLFF.